These 15 T cell receptor beta chains share one sample of origin, sequenced in a study of blood T cell repertoires in COVID-19. TCRdb's copy holds only in-frame clones and misses some; the assay was immunoSEQ multiplex PCR. The sample lists tens of thousands of clones; 70% to 90% were seen once. Material: peripheral blood. These receptor sequences come from a human donor in a cohort sampled during active COVID-19.

The chain carries TRBV6-5 and TRBJ2-2, with TRBD2 matching 13 bases. V shed 6 bases, J shed 8 bases, and the junction held 6 bases outside the gene matches. The CDR3 covers 15 residues. Germline V CDR1 and CDR2: MNHEY, SVGAGI. CDR3 bases: TGTGCCAGCAGCCCGGGACTAGCGGGGTTTGGGGAGCTGTTTTTT. It is translated as CASSPGLAGFGELFF.

Judged by abundance, this clone is large. This rearrangement joins TRBV6-5 to TRBJ1-2, with 9 bases aligning to TRBD1. Germline lookup yields CDR1 MNHEY and CDR2 SVGAGI. The CDR3 has 13 residues. V lost 6 bases to trimming and J lost 2 bases; unmatched junction nucleotides: 1. The CDR3 DNA reads TGTGCCAGCAGAGACAGGGGGAACTATGGCTACACCTTC. As protein: CASRDRGNYGYTF.

The chain recombines TRBV6-5 with TRBJ2-7; perhaps TRBD2 as D (6 bases). With 7 bases removed from V and 0 bases from J, the gap between germline ends came to 13 bases. Germline CDR1 MNHEY, CDR2 SVGAGI. The CDR3 is 14 residues long. CDR3 protein: CASTSGRSSYEQYF. The CDR3 DNA is TGTGCCAGCACCTCGGGGAGGAGCTCCTACGAGCAGTACTTC.

The gene calls are TRBV23-1 and TRBJ1-4, with a weak D call TRBD1 (6 bases). TRBV23-1 is designated an ORF whose function remains uncertain. V lost 8 bases and J 0 bases, leaving 19 bases between the germline ends. The CDR3 loop spans 17 amino acids. The CDR3 DNA follows: TGCGCCAGCGGACAGTGCTGGGGAGACGCAACTAATGAAAAACTGTTTTTT. Amino acid sequence: CASGQCWGDATNEKLFF.

The V and J genes are TRBV25-1 and TRBJ2-5; 9 bases map to TRBD2. Germline CDR1 MGHDK, CDR2 SYGVNS. With V trimmed by 2 bases and J by 1 base, 5 bases remained unmatched. The CDR3 is 16 residues long. CDR3 residues: CASSEPRTSVQETQYF. In DNA form, the CDR3 reads TGTGCCAGCAGTGAACCCCGGACTAGCGTCCAAGAGACCCAGTACTTC.

The chain uses TRBV6-5 and TRBJ2-3; weak D call: TRBD1 (6 bases). Trimming shortened V by 8 bases and J by 0 bases, and 12 bases separated the two germline ends. This CDR3 region has 14 residues. Germline V CDR1 and CDR2: MNHEY, SVGAGI. The CDR3 here is CASSRGGSTDTQYF. The CDR3 DNA is TGTGCCAGCTCCAGAGGGGGTAGCACAGATACGCAGTATTTT.

The chain carries TRBV5-6 and TRBJ2-7; the match to TRBD2 covers 12 bases. The CDR3 length is 15 residues. The V gene end was trimmed by 0 bases and the J gene end by 10 bases; junction bases not matched to a gene: 8. Germline V lookup: CDR1 SGHDT, CDR2 YYEEEE. The CDR3 bases are TGTGCCAGCAGCTTGGGACTAGCGGGGGCTGTTAACCAGTACTTC. Its protein is CASSLGLAGAVNQYF.

The rearrangement uses TRBV5-1 and TRBJ2-1, with 10 nucleotides matching TRBD1. The CDR3 is 14 residues long. Trimming at V came to 4 bases and at J to 9 bases, leaving 7 bases not matched to a gene. Germline values: CDR1 SGHRS, CDR2 YFSETQ. CDR3 sequence reads: CASSPGQGDSEQFF. The CDR3, as DNA: TGCGCCAGCAGCCCCGGACAGGGGGATAGTGAGCAGTTCTTC.

The rearrangement joins TRBV4-3 to TRBJ2-1; 7 positions agree with TRBD2. This CDR3 spans 17 amino acids. With V trimmed by 0 bases and J by 2 bases, 7 bases remained unmatched. CDR1 and CDR2 from the germline V gene are LGHNA and YSLEER. CDR3 nucleotides: TGCGCCAGCAGCCAAGATATGAAGCGGGGCGCCTACAATGAGCAGTTCTTC. Its protein is CASSQDMKRGAYNEQFF.

The chain is built from TRBV7-8 and TRBJ1-5; D unclear. CDR1 and CDR2 from the germline V gene are SGHVS and FQNEAQ. The V end was cut by 5 bases, the J end by 10 bases, with 21 bases between. The CDR3 is 15 residues long. In DNA, the CDR3 is TGTGCCAGCAGCGGCACGGGAGCCGACCGAGGACCCCAGCATTTT. As protein: CASSGTGADRGPQHF.

V usage is TRBV28 and J usage is TRBJ2-5; D not resolved. Germline CDR1 MDHEN, CDR2 SYDVKM. V shed 8 bases and J shed 4 bases, with 11 bases lying between them. The CDR3 is made up of 12 amino acids. The chain's CDR3 is CASAPQTETQYF. Written as DNA, the CDR3 is TGTGCCAGCGCGCCCCAAACAGAGACCCAGTACTTC.

The chain recombines TRBV4-1 with TRBJ2-1; 7 bases are shared with TRBD1. The germline V gene has CDR1 MGHRA and CDR2 YSYEKL. V was pared by 4 bases and J by 9 bases, with 12 bases of the junction left unmatched. The CDR3 has 15 amino acids. DNA of the CDR3: TGCGCCAGCAGCCCTCTTCCGAGGGGGCATGGTGAGCAGTTCTTC. Translating it yields CASSPLPRGHGEQFF.

V and J are TRBV7-2 and TRBJ1-6; 7 bases fit TRBD1. CDR3 length equals 16 residues. Germline trimming cut 1 base from V and 9 bases from J; bases unmatched to any gene: 9. Germline loops: CDR1 SGHTA, CDR2 FQGNSA. The CDR3 here is CASSLDLKGAGSPLHF. The CDR3 DNA reads TGTGCCAGCAGCTTAGATCTGAAGGGGGCTGGTTCACCCCTCCACTTT. Looking up the rest from reference TRBV7-2 and TRBJ1-6 gives the full variable domain: GAGVSQSPSNKVTEKGKDVELRCDPISGHTALYWYRQSLGQGLEFLIYFQGNSAPDKSGLPSDRFSAERTGGSVSTLTIQRTQQEDSAVYLCASSLDLKGAGSPLHFGNGTRLTVT.

The CDR3 is CASSGTSGGAGLHEQYF. In DNA form, the CDR3 reads TGTGCCAGCAGTGGGACTAGCGGGGGGGCCGGACTCCACGAGCAGTACTTC. The genes are TRBV28 and TRBJ2-7; 16 bases are shared with TRBD2. Looked up from germline, CDR1 is MDHEN and CDR2 is SYDVKM. Trimming removed 5 bases from V and 5 bases from J; junction bases left unmatched: 9. The CDR3 extends over 17 amino acids.

This chain uses TRBV19 with TRBJ1-2, with 7 bases that match TRBD1. V was clipped by 6 bases and J by 1 base; unmatched bases: 5. CDR1 is LNHDA and CDR2 is SQIVND in the germline V gene (reference sequence). The CDR3 is 14 amino acids. CDR3 nucleotides: TGTGCCAGTAGAAGACAGGGACATAACTATGGCTACACCTTC. Translating gives CASRRQGHNYGYTF.